This entry concerns a single TCR beta chain. These data are taken from a study of T cell changes during pregnancy in multiple sclerosis. This CDR3 has 14 residues. The V and J ends lost 0 bases and 4 bases respectively, with 9 bases between them. Per the germline V gene, CDR1 is LNHDA and CDR2 is SQIVND (reference sequence). Clones were read by immunoSEQ multiplex PCR, and TCRdb kept only the in-frame ones, dropping some. The table has 64,000 or so clones, about 92% seen once. V is TRBV19 and J is TRBJ2-5, with a possible D match to TRBD1 (5 bases). Material: peripheral blood, obtained in the first trimester of pregnancy. The clonotype was recovered from a female donor with multiple sclerosis, enrolled in a pregnancy study. The CDR3, as DNA: TGTGCCAGTAGTATAGATCCCCAGGGAGAGACCCAGTACTTC. Its protein is CASSIDPQGETQYF.